Described below is a single T cell receptor (beta chain) sequence and its context. This CDR3 has 13 residues. The ends were cut back, 3 bases at V and 10 bases at J, with 13 bases in the middle. Germline V gene data show CDR1 as MDHEN and CDR2 as SYDVKM. Assay: immunoSEQ multiplex PCR; the TCRdb copy retains only in-frame clones and omits some. The data hold roughly 200,000 clones, with 70% to 90% observed a single time. This entry comes from a study of blood T cell repertoires in COVID-19. Study in general: T cells, B-cell-depleted T cells, or PBMCs provided the cDNA or gDNA that served as material.

While infection was still active, Seattle patients were enrolled and then followed longitudinally. The chain carries TRBV28 and TRBJ1-3, with D perhaps matching TRBD1 (5 bases). The material sequenced was peripheral blood. The source of this sequence is a person aged 65 to 85 with COVID-19, enrolled during active disease. The CDR3 loop is CASSLLGARTIYF. DNA of the CDR3: TGTGCCAGCAGTTTGTTAGGGGCGAGGACCATATATTTT.